This TCR beta chain was identified in a study of early T cells in non-severe SARS-CoV-2 infection. At the level of the study: From unsorted whole blood, bulk RNA was sequenced, and the chains remained unpaired.

This clonotype was counted many times. What it binds is not known. Overall study results and limits: The study's VDJdb matching favored anti-spike CD8 responses and missed private and CD4 specificities.

The library protocol tagged individual cDNA molecules with unique molecular identifiers. A single record per CDR3 protein comes from TCRdb applying MiXCR to the 5' RACE reads. The sample holds 30,000 or so distinct CDR3 sequences, over 3.5% seen once. Germline CDR1 LNHDA, CDR2 SQIVND (reference sequence). This CDR3 comprises 14 residues. V lost 5 bases and J 5 bases, leaving 12 bases between the germline ends. The V gene is TRBV19, the J gene TRBJ2-2; D perhaps matches TRBD2 (6 bases). Source material: whole blood. This TCR derives from an adult who was a healthcare worker with PCR-confirmed SARS-CoV-2 infection or an uninfected control (not recorded which). The CDR3 loop reads CASSFGTGTGELFF. DNA for the CDR3: TGTGCCAGTAGTTTTGGGACTGGGACCGGGGAGCTGTTTTTT.